This is a list of T cell receptor beta chains from one sample in a study of regulatory T cells in long-lasting Graves disease. TCRdb reanalysed the multiplex PCR reads using MiXCR and keeps one entry per CDR3 protein. The sample includes 200,000 to 250,000 distinct CDR3 sequences, about 19% seen only once; the top ten take around 13%. This specimen consisted of peripheral blood mononuclear cells (PBMCs), obtained at new diagnosis, from a patient treated with antithyroid drugs. These receptors all stem from a female donor with Graves disease. Each CDR3 is given with its conserved first and last residue. D genes are given only for firm matches. A row's size may be missing; if present it is once, few, many or a size class.

TRBV5-1	many	.	TRBJ2-5	TGCGCCAGCAGCTTGGCCTCGTCGTCAGGGCAAGAGACCCAGTACTTC	CASSLASSSGQETQYF
TRBV5-1	many	TRBD1	TRBJ2-3	TGCGCCAGCAGCGTGACAGGGGGGTCAGATACGCAGTATTTT	CASSVTGGSDTQYF
TRBV11-2	.	.	TRBJ2-3	TGTGCCAGCAGGTTAGGGAGAGATACGCAGTATTTT	CASRLGRDTQYF
TRBV7-3	many	.	TRBJ2-2	TGTGCCAGCAGCTTACTTGGGGGCGGCCAGGACACCGGGGAGCTGTTTTTT	CASSLLGGGQDTGELFF
TRBV4-3	few	.	TRBJ1-2	TGCGCCAGCAGCCACCCGGACCGGGTAGGCTATGGCTACACCTTC	CASSHPDRVGYGYTF
TRBV9	.	.	TRBJ2-1	TGTGCCAGCAGCGTAAGCGGTACTTACAATGAGCAGTTCTTC	CASSVSGTYNEQFF
TRBV30	many	.	TRBJ2-1	TGTGCCTGGAAAGGTCTTGGGAATCAAAAAGGCTACAATGAGCAGTTCTTC	CAWKGLGNQKGYNEQFF
TRBV29-1	.	TRBD1	TRBJ2-1	TGCAGCGTTGAGACCCACACAGGGGGTCTGTTCTTC	CSVETHTGGLFF
TRBV20-1	many	.	TRBJ2-3	TGCAGTGCTAGTGGTGGGACTAGCACAGATACGCAGTATTTT	CSASGGTSTDTQYF
TRBV5-4	.	TRBD1	TRBJ2-5	TGTGCCAGCAGCCACCGGGACAGTCACCAAGAGACCCAGTACTTC	CASSHRDSHQETQYF
TRBV20-1	many	TRBD2	TRBJ2-1	TGCAGTGCTAGAGATCCACTAGCGGGAGGGAGCTCCTACAATGAGCAGTTCTTC	CSARDPLAGGSSYNEQFF
TRBV11-2	few	TRBD2	TRBJ2-1	TGTGCCAGCAGCCAACTAGCGAGGGATAACAATGAGCAGTTCTTC	CASSQLARDNNEQFF
TRBV7-2	.	TRBD2	TRBJ2-7	TGTGCCAGCAGCTTAGGACTAGCGGATACCTACGAGCAGTACTTC	CASSLGLADTYEQYF
TRBV7-2	.	.	TRBJ2-7	TGTGCCAGCAGCTTAGCCGGGACTGACTCCTACGAGCAGTACTTC	CASSLAGTDSYEQYF
TRBV20-1	many	.	TRBJ2-7	TGCAGTGCCGAAGGACAGAACTACGAGCAGTACTTC	CSAEGQNYEQYF
TRBV4-1	many	.	TRBJ2-3	TGCGCCAGCAGCCAGGGTACAGGGACGAATACGCAGTATTTT	CASSQGTGTNTQYF
TRBV5-1	few	.	TRBJ1-2	TGCGCCAGCAGCTTACGGGGCGACTATGGCTACACCTTC	CASSLRGDYGYTF
TRBV4-3	many	.	TRBJ1-1	TGCGCCAGCAGCCAAGGTACAAGAAACACTGAAGCTTTCTTT	CASSQGTRNTEAFF
TRBV7-2	many	.	TRBJ2-7	TGTGCCAGCAGCCCTGGGGGGGCCATGAGGTCCGAGCAGTACTTC	CASSPGGAMRSEQYF
TRBV20-1	many	.	TRBJ2-7	TGCAGTGCTAGTGGTGCCGACAGCTACGAGCAGTACTTC	CSASGADSYEQYF
TRBV12-3/TRBV12-4	few	.	TRBJ1-6	TGTGCCAGCAGTTTAAGGGTTTATCGAGATTCACCCCTCCACTTT	CASSLRVYRDSPLHF
TRBV6-1	many	TRBD1	TRBJ2-7	TGTGCCAGCAGCTCGACAGGGGATTTTCTCGAGCAGTACTTC	CASSSTGDFLEQYF
TRBV20-1	many	.	TRBJ2-1	TGCAGTGCTAGAGGAGCGGGTAATGAGCAGTTCTTC	CSARGAGNEQFF
TRBV5-1	.	.	TRBJ2-2	TGCGCCAGCAGCTTCCAAATAGGCACCGGGGAGCTGTTTTTT	CASSFQIGTGELFF
TRBV3-1	many	.	TRBJ1-1	TGTGCCAGCAGCCAAGATCGGCGTGAGAACACTGAAGCTTTCTTT	CASSQDRRENTEAFF
TRBV12-3/TRBV12-4	many	.	TRBJ1-1	TGTGCCAGCAGTCGGCCCGCATGGAACACTGAAGCTTTCTTT	CASSRPAWNTEAFF
TRBV9	few	TRBD2	TRBJ2-1	TGTGCCAGCAGCCCCACCGAACTAGCGGGTCTTTATGAGCAGTTCTTC	CASSPTELAGLYEQFF
TRBV19	many	TRBD1	TRBJ2-7	TGTGCCAGTAGTGTCTCGACAGGGATCTACGAGCAGTACTTC	CASSVSTGIYEQYF